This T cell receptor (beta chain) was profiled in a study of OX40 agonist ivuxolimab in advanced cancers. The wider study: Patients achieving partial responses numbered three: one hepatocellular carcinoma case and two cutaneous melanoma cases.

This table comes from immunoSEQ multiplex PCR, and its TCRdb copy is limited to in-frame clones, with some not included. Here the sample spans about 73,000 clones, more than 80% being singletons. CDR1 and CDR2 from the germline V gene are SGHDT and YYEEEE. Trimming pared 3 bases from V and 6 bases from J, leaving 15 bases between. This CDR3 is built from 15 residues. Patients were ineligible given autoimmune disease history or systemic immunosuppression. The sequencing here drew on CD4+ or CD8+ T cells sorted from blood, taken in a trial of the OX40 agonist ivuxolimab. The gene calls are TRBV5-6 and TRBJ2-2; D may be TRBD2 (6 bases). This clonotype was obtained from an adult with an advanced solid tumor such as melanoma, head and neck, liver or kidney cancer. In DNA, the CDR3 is TGTGCCAGCAGCTCAAATTGGGCGGGGCCCGGGGAGCTGTTTTTT. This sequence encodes CASSSNWAGPGELFF.